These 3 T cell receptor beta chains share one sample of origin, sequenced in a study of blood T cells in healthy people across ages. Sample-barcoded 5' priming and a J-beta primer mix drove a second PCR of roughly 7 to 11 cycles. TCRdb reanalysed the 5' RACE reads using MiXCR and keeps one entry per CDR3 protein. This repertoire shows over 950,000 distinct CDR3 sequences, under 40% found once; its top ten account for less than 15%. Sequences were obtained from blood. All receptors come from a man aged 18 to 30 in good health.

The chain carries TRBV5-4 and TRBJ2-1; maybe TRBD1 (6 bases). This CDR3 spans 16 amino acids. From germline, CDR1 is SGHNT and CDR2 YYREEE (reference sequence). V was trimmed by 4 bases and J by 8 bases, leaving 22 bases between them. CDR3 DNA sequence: TGTGCCAGCAGCCCTGGAACAGGGTGGAAGAGCGATGAGCAGTTCTTC. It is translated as CASSPGTGWKSDEQFF.

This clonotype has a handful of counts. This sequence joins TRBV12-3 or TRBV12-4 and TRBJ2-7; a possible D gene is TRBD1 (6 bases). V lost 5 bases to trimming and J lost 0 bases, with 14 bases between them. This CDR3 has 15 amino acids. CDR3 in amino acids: CASSPGELPSYEQYF. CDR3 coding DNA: TGTGCCAGCAGTCCAGGGGAGTTACCCTCCTACGAGCAGTACTTC.

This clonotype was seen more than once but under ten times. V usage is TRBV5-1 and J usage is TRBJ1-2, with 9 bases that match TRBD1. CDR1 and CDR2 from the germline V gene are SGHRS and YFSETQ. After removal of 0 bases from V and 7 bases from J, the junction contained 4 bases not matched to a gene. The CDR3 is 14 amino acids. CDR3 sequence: CASSLGTGVFGYTF. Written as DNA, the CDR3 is TGCGCCAGCAGCTTGGGGACAGGGGTTTTTGGCTACACCTTC. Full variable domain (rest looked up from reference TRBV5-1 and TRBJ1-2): KAGVTQTPRYLIKTRGQQVTLSCSPISGHRSVSWYQQTPGQGLQFLFEYFSETQRNKGNFPGRFSGRQFSNSRSEMNVSTLELGDSALYLCASSLGTGVFGYTFGSGTRLTVV.